This T cell receptor (beta chain) was retrieved from a study of T cell responses to AZD1222 COVID-19 vaccine. The CDR3 has 15 amino acids. Germline CDR1 reads SGHTA; CDR2 reads FQGNSA. V was shortened by 7 bases and J by 9 bases, with 19 bases between the two germline ends. This clone was seen just once. Its antigen is not known. The study's findings and limits: There were mostly white British donors and more females than males, and clonal diversity was possibly underestimated. Regions left unmutated in variants are reportedly the target of nearly half of spike-specific TCRs.

The assay was immunoSEQ multiplex PCR, and TCRdb's table has in-frame clones only and misses some. Of about 140,000 clones listed, 80% to 95% are singletons. The rearrangement links TRBV7-2 to TRBJ1-6, with D maybe TRBD1 (5 bases). The sample consisted of peripheral blood, taken 28 days after the second AZD1222 dose. This receptor was taken from an adult who received the AZD1222 COVID-19 vaccine. The CDR3 DNA is TGTGCCAGCACCATCCGGGGGAATCAGGGTTCACCCCTCCACTTT. The encoded protein is CASTIRGNQGSPLHF. Full variable domain (outside the CDR3, taken from reference TRBV7-2 and TRBJ1-6): GAGVSQSPSNKVTEKGKDVELRCDPISGHTALYWYRQSLGQGLEFLIYFQGNSAPDKSGLPSDRFSAERTGGSVSTLTIQRTQQEDSAVYLCASTIRGNQGSPLHFGNGTRLTVT.